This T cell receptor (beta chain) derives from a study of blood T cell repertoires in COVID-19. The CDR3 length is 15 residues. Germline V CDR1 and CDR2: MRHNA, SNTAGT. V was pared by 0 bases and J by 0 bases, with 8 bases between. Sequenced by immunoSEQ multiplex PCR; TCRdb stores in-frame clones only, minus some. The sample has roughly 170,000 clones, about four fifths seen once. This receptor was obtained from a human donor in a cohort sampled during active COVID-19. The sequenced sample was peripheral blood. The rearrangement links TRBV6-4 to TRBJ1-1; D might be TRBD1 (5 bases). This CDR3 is CASSDSAGMNTEAFF. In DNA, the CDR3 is TGTGCCAGCAGTGACTCGGCAGGGATGAACACTGAAGCTTTCTTT.